What follows are 26 T cell receptor beta chains derived from one specimen sequenced in a study of regulatory T cells in long-lasting Graves disease. Construction of TCR beta libraries relied on iRepertoire HTBI primers and on Arm-PCR targeting CDR3 regions. TCRdb re-called the multiplex PCR reads through MiXCR, storing one row per CDR3 protein. In the table there are about 620,000 distinct CDR3 sequences, around 15% of which are singletons. Time point here: newly diagnosed GD, antithyroid drugs for less than 3 months. RNA isolated from PBMCs was used to make the TCR library. These records were also assigned to another study, of T cells in Graves' hyperthyroidism and ophthalmopathy.

Sequenced material: peripheral blood mononuclear cells (PBMCs), taken at new diagnosis, from a patient treated with antithyroid drugs. The receptor source for this set is a woman aged 30 to 39 with Graves disease.

This clonotype has ten or more counts. This chain connects TRBV6-1 to TRBJ2-5; D not certain. V was trimmed by 6 bases and J by 3 bases, leaving 8 bases between them. Germline-derived CDR1 and CDR2 are MNHNS and SASEGT. The CDR3 totals 12 residues. The chain's CDR3 is CASSVQKETQYF. The CDR3 DNA follows: TGTGCCAGCAGCGTACAGAAAGAGACCCAGTACTTC.

The chain carries TRBV10-2 and TRBJ1-5, with TRBD1 as a possible D gene (5 bases). Trimming left V 2 bases short and J 3 bases short, with 8 bases between. The CDR3 contains 14 residues. CDR1 and CDR2 from the germline V gene are WSHSY and SAAADI. The CDR3: CASSELGANQPQHF. The CDR3 DNA follows: TGCGCCAGCAGTGAGCTAGGGGCCAATCAGCCCCAGCATTTT.

There are many counts of this clonotype. The J gene is TRBJ2-7, the V gene TRBV28; no firm D call. Trimming removed 3 bases at V and 1 base at J, with 19 bases between. Germline V gene lookup returns CDR1 MDHEN and CDR2 SYDVKM. There are 17 residues in the CDR3. In nucleotides, the CDR3 is TGTGCCAGCAGTTTTAGGTGGTTGCAGGTAGGGTCCTACGAGCAGTACTTC. It specifies CASSFRWLQVGSYEQYF.

This clonotype was seen ten or more times. The gene calls are TRBV28 and TRBJ1-2; D is unclear. Germline V lookup: CDR1 MDHEN, CDR2 SYDVKM. Trimming shortened V by 2 bases and J by 3 bases, and 7 bases separated the two germline ends. This CDR3 has 13 amino acids. This chain's CDR3 is CASSLPGDYGYTF. Written as DNA, the CDR3 is TGTGCCAGCAGTTTACCCGGGGACTATGGCTACACCTTC.

This clonotype was recorded at least ten times. The V call is TRBV28, the J call TRBJ1-4; possibly TRBD1 for D (5 bases). This CDR3 spans 15 amino acids. V was pared by 6 bases and J by 2 bases, with 13 bases between. Germline V CDR1 and CDR2: MDHEN, SYDVKM. CDR3 nucleotide sequence: TGTGCCAGCAGCCCCGGGGGGACCACTAATGAAAAACTGTTTTTT. As protein: CASSPGGTTNEKLFF.

This clonotype was found a few times. The gene calls are TRBV20-1 and TRBJ1-1, with a weak D call TRBD1 (6 bases). V was trimmed by 4 bases and J by 10 bases, leaving 19 bases between them. CDR3 length: 13 residues. Germline V gives CDR1 DFQATT, CDR2 SNEGSKA (reference sequence). CDR3 in amino acids: CSAITQGTLRAFF. The DNA for the CDR3 is TGCAGTGCTATTACGCAGGGGACCCTCCGAGCTTTCTTT.

This clonotype came up a few times. The chain recombines TRBV30 with TRBJ2-1; 11 bases are a match to TRBD2. The CDR3 is made up of 15 amino acids. The J segment lost 9 bases and the V segment lost 3 bases, leaving 10 bases of the junction unmatched. Germline V gene sequence: CDR1 GTSNPN, CDR2 SVGIG (reference sequence). For the CDR3, the DNA is TGTGCCTGGAGCCGGGTAGCGGGAGGGCCGGGTGAGCAGTTCTTC. Translated: CAWSRVAGGPGEQFF.

The chain has TRBV7-8 and TRBJ1-1; D call uncertain. Trimming stripped 6 bases from V and 0 bases from J, with 17 bases between. Germline loops: CDR1 SGHVS, CDR2 FQNEAQ. This CDR3 spans 16 amino acids. The CDR3 DNA sequence: TGTGCCAGCAGGCACGTAGGGAGGCAGCTGAACACTGAAGCTTTCTTT. Its translation is CASRHVGRQLNTEAFF.

The sample holds many counts of this clonotype. The chain combines TRBV20-1 with TRBJ2-5, with D perhaps matching TRBD1 (6 bases). CDR1 and CDR2 from the germline V gene are DFQATT and SNEGSKA (reference sequence). V was cut by 4 bases and J by 5 bases, with 14 bases left in between. The length of the CDR3 is 13 residues. This CDR3 is CSAIRQGLETQYF. For the CDR3, the DNA is TGCAGTGCTATCCGGCAGGGGCTGGAGACCCAGTACTTC.

This clonotype was found many times. This sequence joins TRBV2 and TRBJ1-1; D unclear. Germline CDR1 SNHLY, CDR2 FYNNEI. Deletions cut 1 base from V and 4 bases from J, with 10 bases between. The CDR3 has 14 amino acids. The CDR3 is CASSEVRVGTEAFF. For the CDR3, the DNA is TGTGCCAGCAGTGAAGTGAGGGTAGGCACTGAAGCTTTCTTT.

This clonotype was detected ten times or more. The chain combines TRBV7-2 with TRBJ2-2; D is possibly TRBD1 or TRBD2 (5 bases each). V shed 3 bases and J shed 8 bases, with 13 bases lying between them. Per germline, CDR1 SGHTA and CDR2 FQGNSA. This CDR3 contains 14 residues. The CDR3 reads CASSLRGSLGELFF. CDR3 nucleotide sequence: TGTGCCAGCAGCTTGAGGGGCTCTTTAGGGGAGCTGTTTTTT.

The gene calls are TRBV5-8 and TRBJ1-4; D gene uncertain. V was trimmed by 3 bases and J by 5 bases, leaving 14 bases between them. Germline V CDR1 and CDR2: SGHTS, YDEGEE. The CDR3 length is 15 residues. This chain's CDR3 is CASSSGGVPNEKLFF. The DNA for the CDR3 is TGTGCCAGCAGCTCGGGCGGGGTCCCCAATGAAAAACTGTTTTTT.

This clonotype is categorized as medium-sized. One end of the junction does not line up with germline, which may come from a read error. The J gene is TRBJ2-1, the V gene TRBV5-1, with 9 bases identical to TRBD2. The germline V gene encodes CDR1 SGHRS and CDR2 YFSETQ. The CDR3 spans 15 residues. CDR3 DNA: TGTGCCAGCAGCGCAATAGCGGGAGACTACAATGAGCAGTTCTTC. Translated, it gives CASSAIAGDYNEQFF.

This clonotype was seen at least ten times. The gene calls are TRBV28 and TRBJ1-5; D is perhaps TRBD1 (5 bases). The CDR3 is 17 amino acids. Between the trimmed V and J ends, which lost 4 bases and 0 bases, there was a span of 16 bases. The germline V gene has CDR1 MDHEN and CDR2 SYDVKM. CDR3 sequence (DNA): TGTGCCAGCAGTTACTTCGACAGCCTATATAGCAATCAGCCCCAGCATTTT. Translation gives CASSYFDSLYSNQPQHF.

This clonotype showed up just a few times. The chain links TRBV6-1 to TRBJ1-5; D might be TRBD1 (6 bases). Germline V gene data show CDR1 as MNHNS and CDR2 as SASEGT. V was shortened by 11 bases and J by 6 bases, with 17 bases between the two germline ends. The CDR3 is 13 amino acids. The DNA for the CDR3 is TGTGCCGCGACAGGAAGTCTTGGTCAGCCCCAGCATTTT. This gives the protein CAATGSLGQPQHF.

This clonotype was seen only a few times. This chain connects TRBV30 to TRBJ2-2; D call uncertain. The germline gives CDR1 GTSNPN, CDR2 SVGIG (reference sequence). V lost 3 bases and J 2 bases, leaving 10 bases between the germline ends. This CDR3 contains 14 residues. The CDR3 DNA follows: TGTGCCTGGAGCCCCGACACCAACACCGGGGAGCTGTTTTTT. Encoded protein: CAWSPDTNTGELFF.

This clonotype turned up a few times. The V call is TRBV12-3 or TRBV12-4, the J call TRBJ2-2; a possible D gene is TRBD2 (5 bases). Between the trimmed V and J ends, which lost 2 bases and 5 bases, there was a span of 12 bases. The CDR3 contains 15 residues. In DNA, the CDR3 is TGTGCCAGCAGTTTATCCGGGATCCGTACCGGGGAGCTGTTTTTT. The encoded protein is CASSLSGIRTGELFF.

This clonotype appeared a few times. CDR3 residues: CASSSREGYEQYF. The CDR3 DNA follows: TGTGCCAGCAGTTCCCGGGAAGGGTACGAGCAGTACTTC. This chain uses TRBV12-3 or TRBV12-4 with TRBJ2-7; a possible D gene is TRBD2 (5 bases). The CDR3 length is 13 residues. Trimming left V 4 bases short and J 4 bases short, with 11 bases between.

This clonotype has only a few counts. The V and J genes are TRBV7-3 and TRBJ2-2, with D perhaps matching TRBD1 or TRBD2 (5 bases each). V lost 5 bases and J 7 bases, leaving 14 bases between the germline ends. The CDR3 extends over 14 amino acids. Germline V gene data show CDR1 as SGHTA and CDR2 as FQGTGA. The DNA for the CDR3 is TGTGCCAGCAGCCCGCCTGAGGGGCGCGGGGAGCTGTTTTTT. Amino acid sequence: CASSPPEGRGELFF. The variable domain in full, completed from reference TRBV7-3 and TRBJ2-2, reads GAGVSQTPSNKVTEKGKYVELRCDPISGHTALYWYRQSLGQGPEFLIYFQGTGAADDSGLPNDRFFAVRPEGSVSTLKIQRTERGDSAVYLCASSPPEGRGELFFGEGSRLTVL.

Of note for this clonotype: The likely explanation is a read error, given a far larger clone one base away. The chain links TRBV2 to TRBJ2-4; 8 nucleotides line up with TRBD2. Germline V gives CDR1 SNHLY, CDR2 FYNNEI. This CDR3 region has 12 residues. This chain's CDR3 is CASSVGGPGGFF. The CDR3 region has the DNA TGTGCCAGCAGTGTTGGCGGACCGGGGGGGTTCTTC.

The chain joins TRBV5-1 to TRBJ1-1, with TRBD1 as a possible D gene (5 bases). Per germline, CDR1 SGHRS and CDR2 YFSETQ. Trimming took 0 bases from V and 0 from J, leaving 15 bases between them. This CDR3 has 17 amino acids. Here the CDR3 reads CASSLEGAALLNTEAFF. The CDR3 bases are TGCGCCAGCAGCTTGGAAGGGGCAGCGCTCCTGAACACTGAAGCTTTCTTT.

Regarding this clonotype: A junction boundary mismatches the germline segment, possibly from a read error. The CDR3 is CASRKTGGNTEAFF. In DNA form, the CDR3 reads TGCGCCAGCAGAAAGACAGGAGGGAACACTGAAGCTTTCTTT. The chain carries TRBV28 and TRBJ1-1; D might be TRBD1 (6 bases). This CDR3 region has 14 residues. Germline loops: CDR1 MDHEN, CDR2 SYDVKM.

This clonotype was recorded many times. The chain employs TRBV2 and TRBJ2-2, with D possibly TRBD1 on 5 matching bases. This CDR3 is 15 amino acids long. V lost 5 bases to trimming and J lost 0 bases, with 10 bases between them. Germline values: CDR1 SNHLY, CDR2 FYNNEI. In DNA form, the CDR3 reads TGTGCCAGCAGTCGACAGCAAACGAACACCGGGGAGCTGTTTTTT. Translated, it gives CASSRQQTNTGELFF.

Many counts were recorded for this clonotype. The chain is built from TRBV2 and TRBJ2-7, with unresolved D. The V gene's germline CDR1 is SNHLY and CDR2 FYNNEI. The CDR3 extends over 14 amino acids. Trimming left V 7 bases short and J 6 bases short, with 19 bases between. This CDR3 is CASKSSLYSGEQYF. In DNA form, the CDR3 reads TGTGCCAGCAAATCCTCTCTTTACTCTGGCGAGCAGTACTTC.

This clonotype was found many times. The chain links TRBV20-1 to TRBJ1-1; D is possibly TRBD1 (6 bases). Deletions cut 2 bases from V and 5 bases from J, with 24 bases between. In germline, CDR1 is DFQATT, CDR2 SNEGSKA (reference sequence). The CDR3 totals 17 residues. CDR3 amino acids: CSARPAGGEQARTEAFF. The CDR3 coding sequence is TGCAGTGCTAGACCTGCCGGGGGCGAGCAGGCACGAACTGAAGCTTTCTTT.

Only one count was recorded for this clonotype. J is TRBJ2-4 and V is TRBV7-9; 8 bases fit TRBD1. Germline lookup yields CDR1 SEHNR and CDR2 FQNEAQ (reference sequence). With V trimmed by 1 base and J by 15 bases, 8 bases remained unmatched. This CDR3 has 13 amino acids. The CDR3 nucleotides are TGTGCCAGCAGCTTAGGGGGGGACAGGAGCCCGTACTTC. This translates into CASSLGGDRSPYF.